The 5 T cell receptor beta chains below were found in one sample sequenced in a study of blood T cell repertoires in COVID-19. The assay was immunoSEQ multiplex PCR, and TCRdb's table has in-frame clones only and misses some. The sample consists of hundreds of thousands of clones, about 80% of them appearing once. The sequenced sample was peripheral blood. The receptor source for this set is a woman older than 75 with acute or convalescent COVID-19.

The chain has TRBV6-5 and TRBJ1-1; a weak D match, TRBD1 (6 bases). The germline CDR1 and CDR2 sequences are MNHEY and SVGAGI. Trimming cost V 6 bases and J 7 bases, with 12 bases left between them. CDR3 length: 12 amino acids. CDR3 amino acids: CASSRGQYEAFF. The CDR3 DNA reads as TGTGCCAGCAGCCGCGGACAGTATGAAGCTTTCTTT.

The chain employs TRBV9 and TRBJ2-1, with a weak D call TRBD1 (5 bases). The CDR3 totals 16 residues. V was trimmed by 1 base and J by 0 bases, leaving 11 bases between them. Per germline, CDR1 SGDLS and CDR2 YYNGEE. The CDR3 DNA follows: TGTGCCAGCAGCGTAAATCAGGGTGACTCCTACAATGAGCAGTTCTTC. Its protein is CASSVNQGDSYNEQFF.

J is TRBJ1-4 and V is TRBV24-1; D is ambiguous. Germline V CDR1 and CDR2: KGHDR, SFDVKD. The CDR3 consists of 13 residues. The V end was cut by 3 bases, the J end by 10 bases, with 11 bases between. The CDR3 nucleotides read TGTGCCACCAGTGATAACCCCAACGGAAAACTGTTTTTT. As protein: CATSDNPNGKLFF.

This clone has only a few counts. The CDR3 reads CSASPTSKGEQFF. As DNA, the CDR3 is TGCAGTGCTAGTCCCACTAGCAAAGGAGAGCAGTTCTTC. This rearrangement joins TRBV20-1 to TRBJ2-1, with D possibly being TRBD2 (6 bases). With 3 bases removed from V and 10 bases from J, the gap between germline ends came to 16 bases. From germline, CDR1 is DFQATT and CDR2 SNEGSKA (reference sequence). There are 13 residues in the CDR3.

CDR3 sequence: CASREGQATEQYF. The CDR3 DNA is TGCGCCAGCAGGGAAGGACAGGCAACGGAGCAGTACTTC. This sequence joins TRBV5-1 and TRBJ2-7, with 7 bases identical to TRBD1. The CDR3 consists of 13 residues. CDR1 SGHRS and CDR2 YFSETQ come from the germline V gene. The junction had 9 bases not matched to a gene; V was cut back by 5 bases and J by 7 bases. The full variable domain, rest sourced from reference TRBV5-1 and TRBJ2-7, is KAGVTQTPRYLIKTRGQQVTLSCSPISGHRSVSWYQQTPGQGLQFLFEYFSETQRNKGNFPGRFSGRQFSNSRSEMNVSTLELGDSALYLCASREGQATEQYFGPGTRLTVT.